The 9 T cell receptor beta chains reported below all come from one sample, sequenced in a study of T cells in Graves' hyperthyroidism and ophthalmopathy. Template material for amplifying TCR beta CDR3 regions consisted of RNA transcripts. Primed by the HTBI set, a first-round RT-PCR was run on the TCR CDR3. MiXCR was run by TCRdb on the multiplex PCR reads, yielding one entry per CDR3 protein. The profile covers 700,000 to 850,000 distinct CDR3 sequences, with 35% appearing a single time and more than 25% taken by the ten largest. The sequencing sample was made of blood. The receptors here all came from a woman aged 35 to 49 with Graves' hyperthyroidism.

The V call is TRBV7-2, the J call TRBJ2-3, with D possibly being TRBD1 (6 bases). The CDR3 is 15 amino acids. Trimming took 1 base from V and 0 from J, leaving 8 bases between them. The V gene's germline CDR1 is SGHTA and CDR2 FQGNSA. This CDR3 reads CASSLGGPSTDTQYF. The CDR3 nucleotides read TGTGCCAGCAGCTTAGGGGGGCCTAGCACAGATACGCAGTATTTT. The full variable domain, rest sourced from reference TRBV7-2 and TRBJ2-3, is GAGVSQSPSNKVTEKGKDVELRCDPISGHTALYWYRQSLGQGLEFLIYFQGNSAPDKSGLPSDRFSAERTGGSVSTLTIQRTQQEDSAVYLCASSLGGPSTDTQYFGPGTRLTVL.

This rearrangement joins TRBV7-3 to TRBJ2-3, with 7 bases lining up with TRBD1. V gave up 4 bases and J gave up 5 bases; unmatched junction bases: 3. The germline gives CDR1 SGHTA, CDR2 FQGTGA. The CDR3 runs 13 residues. CDR3 nucleotides: TGTGCCAGCAGCTCCAGACAGGGAGATACGCAGTATTTT. The encoded protein is CASSSRQGDTQYF.

J is TRBJ1-2 and V is TRBV10-3, with D unclear. The CDR3 runs 14 residues. Germline assignment: CDR1 ENHRY and CDR2 SYGVKD. Trimming removed 2 bases at V and 6 bases at J, with 13 bases between. CDR3 nucleotide sequence: TGTGCCATCAGTGAGAAAGTGACTTCAGATGGCTACACCTTC. Translation gives CAISEKVTSDGYTF.

The rearrangement links TRBV27 to TRBJ2-7, with D possibly matching TRBD2 (5 bases). The CDR3 covers 14 residues. The V and J ends lost 3 bases and 7 bases respectively, with 16 bases between them. CDR1 and CDR2 from the germline V gene are MNHEY and SMNVEV (reference sequence). In DNA form, the CDR3 reads TGTGCCAGCAGTTTTGGGCAGGCCCCGGGAGAGCAGTACTTC. Translation gives CASSFGQAPGEQYF.

In DNA form, the CDR3 reads TGTGCCAGCAGCTTAACTAGTCCAACAGATACGCAGTATTTT. Translating gives CASSLTSPTDTQYF. This chain joins TRBV7-8 and TRBJ2-3, with a possible D match to TRBD2 (5 bases). The CDR3 length is 14 residues. In germline, CDR1 is SGHVS, CDR2 FQNEAQ. Between the trimmed V and J ends, which lost 2 bases and 3 bases, there was a span of 9 bases.

With respect to this clonotype: One base away lies a much larger clone, so this may be a sequencing read error. CDR3 nucleotide sequence: TGCAGGAATAGGGGAGAGGCCCAGTACTTC. Its translation: CRNRGEAQYF. This chain uses TRBV29-1 with TRBJ2-5, with D possibly called TRBD1 or TRBD2 (5 bases each). This CDR3 spans 10 amino acids. CDR1 is SQVTM, CDR2 ANQGSEA, per germline.

This clonotype has at least ten counts. The J gene is TRBJ1-1, the V gene TRBV19; possible D gene TRBD1, 6 bases. Trimming shortened V by 3 bases and J by 4 bases, and 12 bases separated the two germline ends. The CDR3 is 14 residues long. The germline V gene has CDR1 LNHDA and CDR2 SQIVND (reference sequence). CDR3: CASSMQGRGTEAFF. As DNA, the CDR3 is TGTGCCAGTAGTATGCAGGGGAGGGGCACTGAAGCTTTCTTT. Supplemented by reference TRBV19 and TRBJ1-1, the full variable domain reads DGGITQSPKYLFRKEGQNVTLSCEQNLNHDAMYWYRQDPGQGLRLIYYSQIVNDFQKGDIAEGYSVSREKKESFPLTVTSAQKNPTAFYLCASSMQGRGTEAFFGQGTRLTVV.

This clonotype was seen ten or more times. The chain recombines TRBV20-1 with TRBJ1-2; TRBD1 matches 7 bases. Germline CDR1 reads DFQATT; CDR2 reads SNEGSKA (reference sequence). The CDR3 runs to 13 residues. The V and J ends lost 3 bases and 2 bases, in that order; junction bases with no gene match: 3. The CDR3 sequence is CSARGTENYGYTF. DNA of the CDR3: TGCAGTGCTAGGGGGACAGAAAACTATGGCTACACCTTC.

This clonotype was observed a few times. The V and J genes are TRBV4-1 and TRBJ2-7; tentative D call: TRBD1 (6 bases). Trimming left V 1 base short and J 3 bases short, with 19 bases between. Germline CDR1 is MGHRA and CDR2 is YSYEKL. The CDR3 sequence is 17 residues long. Here the CDR3 DNA reads TGCGCCAGCAGCCAAGTAATATCTAAACGGACAGTCTACGAGCAGTACTTC. Translated: CASSQVISKRTVYEQYF.